These 5 T cell receptor beta chains were sequenced from one sample in a study of blood T cell repertoires in COVID-19. TCRdb keeps only in-frame clones here, not all; method: immunoSEQ multiplex PCR. This sample has roughly 38,000 clones, with around 81% found just once. Sample: peripheral blood. These receptors were taken from a man in his forties with active or convalescent COVID-19.

The gene calls are TRBV10-2 and TRBJ2-1; 11 bases map to TRBD2. The CDR3 contains 14 residues. Germline V gene sequence: CDR1 WSHSY, CDR2 SAAADI. Germline trimming cut 10 bases from V and 5 bases from J; bases unmatched to any gene: 7. In DNA form, the CDR3 reads TGCGCCACAAAGGAACTAGCGGGAGACAATGAGCAGTTCTTC. Translation gives CATKELAGDNEQFF.

The rearrangement joins TRBV5-4 to TRBJ1-1; 9 nucleotides match TRBD1. V lost 4 bases, J lost 3 bases, and 7 bases stayed unmatched. This CDR3 is built from 15 residues. Germline V gene lookup returns CDR1 SGHNT and CDR2 YYREEE (reference sequence). The DNA of the CDR3 is TGTGCCAGCAGCCTACAACAGGGGGCCTACACTGAAGCTTTCTTT. As protein: CASSLQQGAYTEAFF.

The CDR3 here is CASSPSNSNQPQHF. CDR3 nucleotides: TGTGCCAGCAGCCCCTCTAATAGCAATCAGCCCCAGCATTTT. V is TRBV14 and J is TRBJ1-5; D not certain. CDR1 SGHDN and CDR2 FVKESK come from the germline V gene. V lost 4 bases and J lost 0, with 7 bases in between. CDR3 length equals 14 residues.

As to this clone: One junction end does not reproduce the germline sequence, and a read error may be involved. The chain combines TRBV5-3 with TRBJ1-1; D unresolved. TRBV5-3 is noted as an ORF with a role that remains uncertain. The CDR3 sequence is 10 residues long. DNA for the CDR3: TGTGCCAGAAGCCCCAGCGAGTTGGTCTTT. Its translation is CARSPSELVF.

This sequence joins TRBV27 and TRBJ1-1; no clear D gene. The V gene's germline CDR1 is MNHEY and CDR2 SMNVEV (reference sequence). CDR3 length equals 11 residues. Trimming stripped 8 bases from V and 1 base from J, with 5 bases between. For the CDR3, the DNA is TGTGCCAGCGGGCGGAACACTGAAGCTTTCTTT. Its translation is CASGRNTEAFF.